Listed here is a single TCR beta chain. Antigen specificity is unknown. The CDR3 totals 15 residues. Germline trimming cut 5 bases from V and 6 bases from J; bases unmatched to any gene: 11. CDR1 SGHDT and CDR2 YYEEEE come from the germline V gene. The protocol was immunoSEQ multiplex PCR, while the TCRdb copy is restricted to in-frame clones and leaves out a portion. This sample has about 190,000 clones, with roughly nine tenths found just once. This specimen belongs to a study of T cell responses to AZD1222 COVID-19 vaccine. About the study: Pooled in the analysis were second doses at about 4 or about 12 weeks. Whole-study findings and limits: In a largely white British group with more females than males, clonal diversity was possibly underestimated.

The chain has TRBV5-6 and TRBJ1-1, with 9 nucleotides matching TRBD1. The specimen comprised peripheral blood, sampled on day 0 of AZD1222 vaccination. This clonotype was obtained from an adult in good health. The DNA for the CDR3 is TGTGCCAGCAGTTCCGGGACAGGGAGAATGGCTGAAGCTTTCTTT. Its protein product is CASSSGTGRMAEAFF.